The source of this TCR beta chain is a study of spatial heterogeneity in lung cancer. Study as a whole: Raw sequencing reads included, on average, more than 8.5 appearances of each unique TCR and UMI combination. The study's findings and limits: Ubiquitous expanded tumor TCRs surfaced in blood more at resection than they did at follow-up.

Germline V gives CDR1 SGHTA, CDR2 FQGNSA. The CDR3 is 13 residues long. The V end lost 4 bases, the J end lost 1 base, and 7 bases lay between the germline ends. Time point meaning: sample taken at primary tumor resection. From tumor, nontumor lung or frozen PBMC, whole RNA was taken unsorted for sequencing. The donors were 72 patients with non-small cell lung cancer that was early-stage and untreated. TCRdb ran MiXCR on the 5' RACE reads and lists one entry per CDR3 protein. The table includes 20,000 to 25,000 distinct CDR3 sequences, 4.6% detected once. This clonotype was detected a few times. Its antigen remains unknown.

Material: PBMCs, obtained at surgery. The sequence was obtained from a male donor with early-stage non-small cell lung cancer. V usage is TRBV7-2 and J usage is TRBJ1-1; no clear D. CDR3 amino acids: CASSWNKNTEAFF. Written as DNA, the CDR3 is TGTGCCAGCAGCTGGAATAAGAACACTGAAGCTTTCTTT.